Listed here are 5 T cell receptor beta chains from one sample, sequenced in a study of CD8 T cells in Susac syndrome (dated by TCRdb to between 2019 and 2020). The library came from the immunoSEQ multiplex PCR assay. RNA was extracted with the RNeasy kit and 0.5 to 1 ug was reverse transcribed using random hexamers. The public reads were reanalyzed by TCRdb: fastp trimming at Q25, MiXCR alignment, in-frame beta chains only. Each CDR3 protein gets just one entry, which takes the most common genes and DNA from the rows behind it. This sample comprises about 210,000 distinct CDR3 sequences, roughly 94% of them detected only once. In total, the top ten clones hold 0.07% to 0.095% of the sample. The specimen sequenced was CD4+ T cells from PBMCs. The origin of the receptors is a human donor with multiple sclerosis.

This chain uses TRBV30 with TRBJ2-3, with D uncertain. CDR1 is GTSNPN, CDR2 SVGIG, per germline (reference sequence). V was shortened by 5 bases and J by 2 bases, with 8 bases between the two germline ends. This CDR3 region has 12 residues. The CDR3 nucleotides are TGTGCCTGGGGCAGGATCACAGATACGCAGTATTTT. It translates to CAWGRITDTQYF. The full variable domain, rest sourced from reference TRBV30 and TRBJ2-3, is SQTIHQWPATLVQPVGSPLSLECTVEGTSNPNLYWYRQAAGRGLQLLFYSVGIGQISSEVPQNLSASRPQDRQFILSSKKLLLSDSGFYLCAWGRITDTQYFGPGTRLTVL.

The genes are TRBV9 and TRBJ1-2; 7 bases align to TRBD1. Looked up from germline, CDR1 is SGDLS and CDR2 is YYNGEE. This CDR3 region has 16 residues. Trimming cost V 0 bases and J 3 bases; bases outside gene matches: 8. CDR3 sequence: CASSVAIRGTDYGYTF. CDR3 bases: TGTGCCAGCAGCGTAGCTATAAGGGGGACAGACTATGGCTACACCTTC.

The rearrangement joins TRBV29-1 to TRBJ2-3, with D unclear. CDR1 and CDR2 from the germline V gene are SQVTM and ANQGSEA. The CDR3 is 13 residues long. V was trimmed by 6 bases and J by 0 bases, leaving 10 bases between them. This chain's CDR3 is CSVRAASTDTQYF. In nucleotides, the CDR3 is TGCAGCGTCCGGGCCGCCAGCACAGATACGCAGTATTTT.

The chain is built from TRBV4-1 and TRBJ2-1; D is undetermined. The CDR3 has 13 amino acids. Germline CDR1 MGHRA, CDR2 YSYEKL. V was pared by 0 bases and J by 7 bases, with 7 bases between. The CDR3 loop reads CASSQEPNNEQFF. CDR3 nucleotides: TGCGCCAGCAGCCAAGAACCGAATAATGAGCAGTTCTTC.

The chain employs TRBV20-1 and TRBJ2-5; TRBD1 agrees at 9 bases. CDR1 DFQATT and CDR2 SNEGSKA come from the germline V gene (reference sequence). J lost 1 base, V lost 3 bases, and 6 bases had no gene match. CDR3 length equals 15 residues. The CDR3 DNA reads TGCAGTGCTAGGGGGACAGGGCGTCCCCAAGAGACCCAGTACTTC. Protein product: CSARGTGRPQETQYF.